These 21 T cell receptor beta chains share one sample of origin, sequenced in a study of CD8+ T cells in alopecia areata. After isolation, RNA underwent reverse transcription to generate cDNA as the sequencing template. Sequencing was performed with immunoSEQ multiplex PCR; in TCRdb, only in-frame clones are kept and a portion is missing. The table includes 130,000 or so clones, approximately 86% detected once. Treatment described: oral pan-JAK inhibitor, 5-10 mg twice daily. Sequences were derived from CD8+ T cells sorted from blood, sampled at week 4, from a patient treated with tofacitinib. These receptors were obtained from a human donor with alopecia areata.

The chain couples TRBV20-1 to TRBJ2-3; D unclear. CDR1 is DFQATT and CDR2 is SNEGSKA in the germline V gene (reference sequence). V was clipped by 1 base and J by 3 bases, with 2 bases between them. The CDR3 loop spans 11 amino acids. The CDR3 DNA sequence: TGCAGTGCTAGAGTAACAGATACGCAGTATTTT. This encodes CSARVTDTQYF.

The CDR3: CASSPGNYEQYF. As DNA, the CDR3 is TGTGCCAGCAGCCCCGGAAACTACGAGCAGTACTTC. The V gene is TRBV7-2, the J gene TRBJ2-7; no definite D call. V lost 5 bases and J lost 3, with 8 bases in between. CDR3 size: 12 residues. The germline V gene encodes CDR1 SGHTA and CDR2 FQGNSA.

The chain uses TRBV6-1 and TRBJ2-4, with 9 bases matching TRBD2. The CDR3 loop spans 12 amino acids. Trimming removed 6 bases from V and 13 bases from J; junction bases left unmatched: 7. Germline V gives CDR1 MNHNS, CDR2 SASEGT. For the CDR3, the DNA is TGTGCCAGCAGAGCCGCGGGAGGGCTCCAGTACTTC. This translates into CASRAAGGLQYF.

The chain combines TRBV27 with TRBJ2-7; 8 bases are a match to TRBD1. The CDR3 has 15 amino acids. From germline, CDR1 is MNHEY and CDR2 SMNVEV (reference sequence). Trimming at V came to 0 bases and at J to 2 bases, leaving 3 bases not matched to a gene. CDR3 nucleotide sequence: TGTGCCAGCAGTTTATCGGGGACAGGAGCCTACGAGCAGTACTTC. Protein product: CASSLSGTGAYEQYF.

V and J are TRBV6-1 and TRBJ2-1; 7 bases are shared with TRBD2. The germline CDR1 and CDR2 sequences are MNHNS and SASEGT. This CDR3 region has 14 residues. The J segment lost 8 bases and the V segment lost 7 bases, leaving 11 bases of the junction unmatched. The DNA of the CDR3 is TGTGCCAGCACGACCGGGAGGCCCCAGTATGAGCAGTTCTTC. Translated: CASTTGRPQYEQFF.

V usage is TRBV7-9 and J usage is TRBJ2-2; no firm D call. CDR3 size: 15 residues. The germline V and J ends were trimmed by 7 bases and 0 bases, with 12 bases remaining between them. Germline V CDR1 and CDR2: SEHNR, FQNEAQ (reference sequence). The CDR3 reads CASTPEAANTGELFF. As DNA, the CDR3 is TGTGCCAGCACCCCCGAGGCAGCGAACACCGGGGAGCTGTTTTTT.

The chain uses TRBV15 and TRBJ2-2; D remains unclear. Germline lookup yields CDR1 LNHNV and CDR2 YYDKDF (reference sequence). The CDR3 consists of 11 residues. Trimming removed 7 bases at V and 7 bases at J, with 7 bases between. In DNA form, the CDR3 reads TGTGCCACCACCTCAAGCGGGGAGCTGTTTTTT. It translates to CATTSSGELFF.

This clone was observed once. V and J are TRBV10-3 and TRBJ2-7, with a possible D match to TRBD2 (7 bases). CDR3 length: 12 amino acids. Per germline, CDR1 ENHRY and CDR2 SYGVKD. V shed 9 bases and J shed 6 bases, with 15 bases lying between them. CDR3 DNA sequence: TGTGCCATAGCGGGGCGAGGGGGCGAGCAGTACTTC. Translated: CAIAGRGGEQYF.

This clone was seen once. CDR3 loop: CASGVRWQGHDEQYF. The CDR3 bases are TGTGCCAGCGGGGTGCGTTGGCAGGGTCATGACGAGCAGTACTTC. V is TRBV13 and J is TRBJ2-7; possible D gene TRBD1, 5 bases. This CDR3 region has 15 residues. Trimming removed 8 bases at V and 5 bases at J, with 22 bases between. Germline V gives CDR1 PRHDT, CDR2 FYEKMQ (reference sequence).

This rearrangement joins TRBV11-2 to TRBJ1-2, with a tentative D call TRBD1 (5 bases). CDR1 is SGHAT and CDR2 is FQNNGV in the germline V gene. The V and J ends lost 2 bases and 10 bases respectively, with 8 bases between them. The CDR3 is made up of 11 amino acids. In DNA, the CDR3 is TGTGCCAGCAGCTTAAACGGGGCCTACACCTTC. Protein sequence: CASSLNGAYTF.

This clone was seen a handful of times. The J gene is TRBJ2-7, the V gene TRBV30; D is possibly TRBD1 (5 bases). This CDR3 spans 13 amino acids. The V gene lost 0 bases and the J gene lost 2 bases, with 8 bases spanning the gap. The V gene's germline CDR1 is GTSNPN and CDR2 SVGIG (reference sequence). The CDR3 DNA reads TGTGCCTGGAGTGTCGCAGGGACCTACGAGCAGTACTTC. The encoded protein is CAWSVAGTYEQYF.

This chain's CDR3 is CASSSTLPLGQGSSYNEQFF. CDR3 in DNA: TGTGCCAGCAGTTCCACCCTCCCCTTGGGACAGGGCAGCTCCTACAATGAGCAGTTCTTC. The gene calls are TRBV27 and TRBJ2-1, with 9 bases aligning to TRBD1. From germline, CDR1 is MNHEY and CDR2 SMNVEV (reference sequence). There are 20 residues in the CDR3. Trimming removed 4 bases from V and 0 bases from J; junction bases left unmatched: 16.

V usage is TRBV27 and J usage is TRBJ2-7; D is perhaps TRBD1 (6 bases). The CDR3 has 13 amino acids. Trimming stripped 3 bases from V and 1 base from J, with 7 bases between. Germline V gene lookup returns CDR1 MNHEY and CDR2 SMNVEV (reference sequence). The CDR3 loop is CASSFTGSYEQYF. The CDR3 DNA reads TGTGCCAGCAGTTTTACAGGGTCCTACGAGCAGTACTTC.

The V and J genes are TRBV29-1 and TRBJ2-7, with D maybe TRBD1 (5 bases). The CDR3 has 11 residues. The V end was cut by 7 bases, the J end by 8 bases, with 15 bases between. Germline V gives CDR1 SQVTM, CDR2 ANQGSEA. CDR3 sequence (DNA): TGCAGCGGGGGCGAGATGGGCCAGCAGTACTTC. Its protein is CSGGEMGQQYF.

The chain combines TRBV25-1 with TRBJ2-7; 7 bases agree with TRBD1. J gave up 6 bases and V 3 bases, and 5 bases lay outside the gene matches. The germline V gene has CDR1 MGHDK and CDR2 SYGVNS. This CDR3 spans 13 amino acids. This CDR3 is CASSETGRTEQYF. The CDR3 nucleotides read TGTGCCAGCAGTGAGACAGGGAGAACCGAGCAGTACTTC.

This chain joins TRBV7-9 and TRBJ2-1, with TRBD1 matching over 7 bases. The CDR3 is 13 residues long. From germline, CDR1 is SEHNR and CDR2 FQNEAQ (reference sequence). J gave up 10 bases and V 2 bases, and 5 bases lay outside the gene matches. The CDR3 nucleotides read TGTGCCAGCAGCTTACCTCAGGGGGAGGAGCAGTTCTTC. Its protein is CASSLPQGEEQFF.

V is TRBV29-1 and J is TRBJ1-4, with D unclear. This CDR3 has 15 amino acids. Germline V lookup: CDR1 SQVTM, CDR2 ANQGSEA. Trimming left V 6 bases short and J 9 bases short, with 23 bases between. CDR3 sequence: CSVATTHDQNQKLFF. The CDR3, as DNA: TGCAGCGTGGCCACCACACACGACCAGAACCAAAAACTGTTTTTT.

The chain employs TRBV5-4 and TRBJ2-6; D gene unclear. This CDR3 is 17 amino acids long. The V gene lost 6 bases and the J gene lost 0 bases, with 16 bases spanning the gap. The germline CDR1 and CDR2 sequences are SGHNT and YYREEE (reference sequence). CDR3 amino acids: CASKGYTADSGANVLTF. DNA for the CDR3: TGTGCCAGCAAAGGTTACACAGCCGACTCTGGGGCCAACGTCCTGACTTTC.

The V call is TRBV27, the J call TRBJ1-1, with a tentative D call TRBD1 (5 bases). Germline V gene lookup returns CDR1 MNHEY and CDR2 SMNVEV (reference sequence). CDR3 length: 13 amino acids. The ends were cut back, 5 bases at V and 6 bases at J, with 13 bases in the middle. CDR3 bases: TGTGCCAGCAGTCCAAATAGGGGACCTGAAGCTTTCTTT. Amino acid sequence: CASSPNRGPEAFF.

This chain joins TRBV6-5 and TRBJ2-6; the D gene is possibly TRBD1 (6 bases). Trimming left V 6 bases short and J 0 bases short, with 9 bases between. The CDR3 loop spans 15 amino acids. The germline V gene encodes CDR1 MNHEY and CDR2 SVGAGI. In nucleotides, the CDR3 is TGTGCCAGCAGCCAAGGGGGCTCTGGGGCCAACGTCCTGACTTTC. Translated, it gives CASSQGGSGANVLTF.

This clone occurred once. The chain recombines TRBV9 with TRBJ2-1; 7 bases align to TRBD2. J was trimmed by 0 bases and V by 4 bases; bases with no gene match: 10. This CDR3 has 17 amino acids. From germline, CDR1 is SGDLS and CDR2 YYNGEE. The CDR3 reads CASSPRSGSYSYNEQFF. CDR3 DNA: TGTGCCAGCAGCCCTCGTAGCGGGTCATACTCCTACAATGAGCAGTTCTTC.